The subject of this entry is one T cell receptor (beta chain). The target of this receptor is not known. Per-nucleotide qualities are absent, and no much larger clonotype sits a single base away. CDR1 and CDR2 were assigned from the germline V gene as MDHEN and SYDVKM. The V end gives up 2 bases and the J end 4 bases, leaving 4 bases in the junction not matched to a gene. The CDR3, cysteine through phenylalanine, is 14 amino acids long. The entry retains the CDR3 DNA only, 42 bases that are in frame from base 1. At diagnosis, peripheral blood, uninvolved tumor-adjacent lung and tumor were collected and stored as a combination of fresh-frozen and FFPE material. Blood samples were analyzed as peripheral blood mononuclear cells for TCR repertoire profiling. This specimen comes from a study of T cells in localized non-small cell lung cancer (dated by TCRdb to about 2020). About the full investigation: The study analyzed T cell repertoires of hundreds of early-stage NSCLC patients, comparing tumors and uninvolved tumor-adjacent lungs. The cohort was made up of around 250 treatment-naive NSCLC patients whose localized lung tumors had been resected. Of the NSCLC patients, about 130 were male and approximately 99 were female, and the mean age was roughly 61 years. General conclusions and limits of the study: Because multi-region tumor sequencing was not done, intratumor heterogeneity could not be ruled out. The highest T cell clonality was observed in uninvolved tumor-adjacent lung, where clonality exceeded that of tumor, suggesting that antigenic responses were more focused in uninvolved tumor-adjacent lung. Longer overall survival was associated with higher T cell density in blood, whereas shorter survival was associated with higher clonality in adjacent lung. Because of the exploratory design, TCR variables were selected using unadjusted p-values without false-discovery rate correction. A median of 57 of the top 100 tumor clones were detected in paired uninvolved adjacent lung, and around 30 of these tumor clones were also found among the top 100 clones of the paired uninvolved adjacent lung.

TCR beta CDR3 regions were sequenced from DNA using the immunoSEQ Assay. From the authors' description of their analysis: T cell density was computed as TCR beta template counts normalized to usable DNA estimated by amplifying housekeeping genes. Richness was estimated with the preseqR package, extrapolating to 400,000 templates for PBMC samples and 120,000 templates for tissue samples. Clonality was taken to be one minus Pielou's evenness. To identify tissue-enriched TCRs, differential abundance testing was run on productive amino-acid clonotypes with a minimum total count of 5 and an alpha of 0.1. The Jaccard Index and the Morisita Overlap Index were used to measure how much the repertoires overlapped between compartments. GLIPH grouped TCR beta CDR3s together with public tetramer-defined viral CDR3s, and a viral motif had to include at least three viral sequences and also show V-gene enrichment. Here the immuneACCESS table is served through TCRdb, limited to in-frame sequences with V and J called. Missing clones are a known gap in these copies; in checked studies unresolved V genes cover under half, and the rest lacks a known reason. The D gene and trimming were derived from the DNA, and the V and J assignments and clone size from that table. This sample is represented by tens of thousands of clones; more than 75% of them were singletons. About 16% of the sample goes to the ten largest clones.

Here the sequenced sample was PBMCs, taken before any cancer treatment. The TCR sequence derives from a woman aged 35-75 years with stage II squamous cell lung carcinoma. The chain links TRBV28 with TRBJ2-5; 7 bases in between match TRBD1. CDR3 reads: CASSLARGLETQYF. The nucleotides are TGTGCCAGCAGTTTAGCCAGGGGGTTAGAGACCCAGTACTTC.